This is a list of T cell receptor beta chains from one sample in a study of regulatory T cells in long-lasting Graves disease. TCRdb re-analysed the multiplex PCR reads in MiXCR, keeping a single row per CDR3 protein. The sample shows 300,000 to 400,000 distinct CDR3 sequences, around 16% of them seen only once. Here the sequenced sample was peripheral blood mononuclear cells (PBMCs), taken at new diagnosis, from a patient treated with antithyroid drugs. These receptors originate from a female donor with Graves disease. Both conserved end residues are part of each CDR3. The D gene is left open where the match is weak. Part of the rows lack a size; the others show once, few, many or a class for expanded clones.

CASSQVFFSVDTF	TGCGCCAGCAGCCAAGTGTTCTTTTCGGTTGACACCTTC	NA	TRBV4-1	TRBJ1-2	NA
CASSLSTGWTGFDEQFF	TGTGCCAGCAGCCTATCCACGGGCTGGACAGGGTTCGATGAGCAGTTCTTC	many	TRBV3-1	TRBJ2-1	TRBD1
CASSIGSSSYEQYF	TGTGCCAGTAGCATCGGATCTAGCTCCTACGAGCAGTACTTC	many	TRBV19	TRBJ2-7	NA
CASSGTYPSSYNSPLHF	TGTGCCAGCAGCGGGACATACCCGAGCTCCTATAATTCACCCCTCCACTTT	many	TRBV2	TRBJ1-6	NA
CASSSLGPPDTQYF	TGTGCCAGCAGTTCATTGGGGCCCCCAGATACGCAGTATTTT	many	TRBV28	TRBJ2-3	NA
CASSFLEFPDDNEQFF	TGTGCCAGCAGCTTCCTGGAGTTCCCCGACGACAATGAGCAGTTCTTC	many	TRBV11-2	TRBJ2-1	NA
CASSESQGAGLRAQHF	TGTGCCAGCAGTGAAAGTCAGGGGGCCGGCCTGAGGGCCCAGCATTTT	many	TRBV2	TRBJ1-5	TRBD1
CASSLGRGGRDEQFF	TGTGCCAGCAGCTTGGGGCGGGGGGGCAGGGATGAGCAGTTCTTC	many	TRBV5-5	TRBJ2-1	TRBD2
CASSVGLDQPQHF	TGTGCCAGCAGCGTAGGATTGGATCAGCCCCAGCATTTT	many	TRBV9	TRBJ1-5	NA
CSARDRTQGQYF	TGCAGTGCTAGAGATCGGACCCAGGGCCAGTACTTC	many	TRBV20-1	TRBJ2-5	NA
CASSLVGGQDSPLHF	TGCGCCAGCAGCTTGGTTGGGGGACAGGACTCACCCCTCCACTTT	NA	TRBV5-1	TRBJ1-6	TRBD1
CASSQRRDEQYF	TGTGCCAGCAGTCAACGAAGGGACGAGCAGTACTTC	many	TRBV28	TRBJ2-7	NA
CASSFGGGSHEQYF	TGTGCCAGCAGTTTTGGGGGAGGCTCCCACGAGCAGTACTTC	NA	TRBV12-3/TRBV12-4	TRBJ2-7	NA
CASSLRDNSYEQYF	TGTGCCAGCAGTCTACGGGACAACTCCTACGAGCAGTACTTC	many	TRBV12-3/TRBV12-4	TRBJ2-7	NA
CASSYDRNSLSTDTQYF	TGTGCCAGCAGTTACGACCGGAATTCACTTAGCACAGATACGCAGTATTTT	few	TRBV6-2/TRBV6-3	TRBJ2-3	NA
CASSQDRTGASTDTQYF	TGTGCCAGCAGCCAAGATCGGACAGGGGCTAGCACAGATACGCAGTATTTT	few	TRBV14	TRBJ2-3	TRBD1
CASSLTPGRGRLPGGEAFF	TGTGCCAGCAGCTTGACCCCTGGCCGGGGCCGATTACCGGGAGGTGAAGCTTTCTTT	NA	TRBV5-5	TRBJ1-1	NA
CASSLALTSGSINEQYF	TGCGCCAGCAGCTTGGCCCTCACTAGCGGGAGCATCAACGAGCAGTACTTC	many	TRBV5-1	TRBJ2-7	TRBD2
CASSSPLATNYNEQFF	TGTGCCAGCAGTTCACCTCTAGCGACAAACTACAATGAGCAGTTCTTC	NA	TRBV6-2/TRBV6-3	TRBJ2-1	NA
CASSLGQGRRYEQYF	TGTGCCAGCAGTTTGGGACAGGGTCGTCGCTACGAGCAGTACTTC	NA	TRBV12-3/TRBV12-4	TRBJ2-7	TRBD1
CASSVKEETQYF	TGTGCCAGCAGCGTCAAGGAGGAGACCCAGTACTTC	NA	TRBV9	TRBJ2-5	NA
CASSEGGSNQPQHF	TGTGCTAGTTCGGAAGGGGGGAGCAATCAGCCCCAGCATTTT	many	TRBV12-5	TRBJ1-5	NA
CASSFLDRSYTF	TGTGCCAGCAGCTTCCTCGACAGGAGCTACACCTTC	many	TRBV5-5	TRBJ1-2	NA
CASSRTGSPEAFF	TGTGCCAGCAGCCGTACAGGGTCCCCTGAAGCTTTCTTT	NA	TRBV6-2/TRBV6-3	TRBJ1-1	NA
CSVEKTAGTEAFF	TGCAGCGTTGAAAAGACGGCAGGGACTGAAGCTTTCTTT	many	TRBV29-1	TRBJ1-1	NA
CASSFQAGGISYTF	TGTGCCAGCAGTTTCCAGGCAGGGGGCATAAGCTACACCTTC	many	TRBV12-3/TRBV12-4	TRBJ1-2	TRBD1
CASSLGAYEQYF	TGTGCCAGCAGCTTAGGGGCCTACGAGCAGTACTTC	many	TRBV7-2	TRBJ2-7	NA
CASSRTGIMANYGYTF	TGTGCCAGCAGTCGGACAGGGATAATGGCTAACTATGGCTACACCTTC	many	TRBV28	TRBJ1-2	TRBD1
CASTIGGGDGYTF	TGTGCCAGCACTATCGGGGGAGGGGACGGCTACACCTTC	once	TRBV12-3/TRBV12-4	TRBJ1-2	NA
CVSSGTPRDEKLFF	TGTGTCAGCTCCGGGACTCCTCGTGATGAAAAACTGTTTTTT	NA	TRBV18	TRBJ1-4	NA
CSAGGVDSSYEQYF	TGCAGCGCCGGGGGGGTTGATAGCTCCTACGAGCAGTACTTC	many	TRBV29-1	TRBJ2-7	TRBD2
CAWRDWSTYEQYF	TGTGCCTGGAGGGATTGGTCTACATACGAGCAGTACTTC	many	TRBV30	TRBJ2-7	NA
CASSDEGYSNQPQHF	TGTGCCAGCAGTGATGAAGGTTATAGCAATCAGCCCCAGCATTTT	many	TRBV2	TRBJ1-5	NA
CASSRGTPASGNTIYF	TGTGCCAGCAGCCGCGGGACCCCAGCCTCTGGAAACACCATATATTTT	few	TRBV11-1	TRBJ1-3	NA
CASSYGGSNNYGYTF	TGTGCCAGCAGTTATGGGGGCTCTAATAACTATGGCTACACCTTC	NA	TRBV6-5	TRBJ1-2	NA
CASSFSQDPEKLFF	TGCGCCAGCAGCTTCAGTCAGGATCCTGAAAAACTGTTTTTT	many	TRBV5-1	TRBJ1-4	NA
CASSRDNYGYTF	TGTGCCAGCAGTCGGGATAACTATGGCTACACCTTC	many	TRBV2	TRBJ1-2	NA
CASSLAARNTEAFF	TGTGCCAGCAGCTTGGCGGCGAGAAACACTGAAGCTTTCTTT	many	TRBV13	TRBJ1-1	NA
CASSLYPAGGSNTGELFF	TGTGCCAGCAGCCTATACCCAGCGGGAGGATCCAACACCGGGGAGCTGTTTTTT	once	TRBV6-2/TRBV6-3	TRBJ2-2	TRBD2
CASSVALQPNTEAFF	TGTGCCAGCAGCGTAGCACTCCAGCCTAACACTGAAGCTTTCTTT	many	TRBV9	TRBJ1-1	NA
CASSFHPWGPSSPLHF	TGTGCCAGCAGTTTTCACCCCTGGGGACCAAGTTCACCCCTCCACTTT	many	TRBV12-3/TRBV12-4	TRBJ1-6	NA
CATSRERGAGLYGYTF	TGTGCCACCAGCAGAGAGAGGGGGGCAGGGCTATATGGCTACACCTTC	NA	TRBV15	TRBJ1-2	NA
CASSVALNTGELFF	TGTGCCAGCAGCGTAGCACTCAACACCGGGGAGCTGTTTTTT	many	TRBV18	TRBJ2-2	NA
CASSLLDVGARGAKNIQYF	TGTGCCAGCAGCCTTTTGGATGTGGGGGCGAGGGGGGCCAAAAACATTCAGTACTTC	many	TRBV7-2	TRBJ2-4	NA
CASSLAGSRDTQYF	TGTGCCAGCAGCCTAGCCGGGAGCCGGGATACGCAGTATTTT	NA	TRBV9	TRBJ2-3	NA
CASSLVRRGSYNEQFF	TGCGCCAGCAGCTTGGTGAGGCGGGGTTCCTACAATGAGCAGTTCTTC	many	TRBV5-1	TRBJ2-1	NA
CAISDGGPQPQHF	TGTGCCATCAGTGATGGGGGTCCCCAGCCCCAGCATTTT	many	TRBV10-3	TRBJ1-5	NA
CASSESVQRGGYEQFF	TGCGCCAGCAGTGAGTCGGTGCAGCGGGGGGGCTATGAGCAGTTCTTC	few	TRBV10-1	TRBJ2-1	TRBD2
CASSYSSSGGRGTQYF	TGTGCCAGCAGTTACTCGTCTAGCGGGGGCCGGGGGACCCAGTACTTC	NA	TRBV6-5	TRBJ2-5	TRBD2